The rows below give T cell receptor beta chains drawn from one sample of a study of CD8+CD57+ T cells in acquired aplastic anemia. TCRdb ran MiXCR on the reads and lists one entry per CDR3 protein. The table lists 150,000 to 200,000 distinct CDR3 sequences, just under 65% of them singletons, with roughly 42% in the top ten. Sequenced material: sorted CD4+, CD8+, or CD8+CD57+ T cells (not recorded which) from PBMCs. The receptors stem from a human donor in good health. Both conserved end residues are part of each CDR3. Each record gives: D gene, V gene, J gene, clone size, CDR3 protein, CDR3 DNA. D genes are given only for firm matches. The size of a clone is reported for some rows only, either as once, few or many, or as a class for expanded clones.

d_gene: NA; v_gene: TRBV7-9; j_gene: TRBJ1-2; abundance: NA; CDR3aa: CASTGTNYGYTF; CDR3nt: TGTGCCAGCACTGGCACAAACTATGGCTACACCTTC
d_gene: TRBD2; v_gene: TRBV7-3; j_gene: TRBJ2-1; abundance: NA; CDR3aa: CASSLGLAGLDSYNEQFF; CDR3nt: TGTGCCAGCAGCTTGGGACTAGCGGGACTAGATTCCTACAATGAGCAGTTCTTC
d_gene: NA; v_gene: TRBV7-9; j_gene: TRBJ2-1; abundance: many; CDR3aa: CASSLLEFAEQFF; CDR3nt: TGTGCCAGCAGCTTATTGGAGTTCGCTGAGCAGTTCTTC
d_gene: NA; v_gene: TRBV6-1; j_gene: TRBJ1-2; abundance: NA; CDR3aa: CASGSGDGYYGYTF; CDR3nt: TGTGCCAGCGGTTCCGGGGACGGATACTATGGCTACACCTTC
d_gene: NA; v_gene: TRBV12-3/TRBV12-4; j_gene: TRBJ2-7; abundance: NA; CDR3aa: CASSYGPGTDEQYF; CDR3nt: TGTGCCAGCAGTTACGGCCCCGGGACCGACGAGCAGTACTTC
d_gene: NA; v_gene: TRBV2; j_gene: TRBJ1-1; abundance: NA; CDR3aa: CASSLDTTEVFF; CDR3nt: TGTGCCAGCAGCTTAGACACCACTGAAGTTTTCTTT
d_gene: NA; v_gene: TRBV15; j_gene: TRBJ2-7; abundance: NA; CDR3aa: CATSGGRDSSYEQYF; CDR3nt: TGTGCCACCAGCGGGGGGAGGGACAGCTCCTACGAGCAGTACTTC
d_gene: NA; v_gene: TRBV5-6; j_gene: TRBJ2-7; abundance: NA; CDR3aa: CASSLKSEQYF; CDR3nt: TGTGCCAGCAGCTTAAAAAGCGAGCAGTACTTC
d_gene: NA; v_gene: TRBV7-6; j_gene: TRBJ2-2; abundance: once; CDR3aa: CASTRGGPGELFF; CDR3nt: TGTGCCAGCACCCGGGGAGGCCCCGGGGAGCTGTTTTTT
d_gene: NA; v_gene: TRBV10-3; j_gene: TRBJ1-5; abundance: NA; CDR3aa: CAIRSDSNSNQPQHF; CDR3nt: TGTGCCATCAGATCGGACAGTAATAGCAATCAGCCCCAGCATTTT
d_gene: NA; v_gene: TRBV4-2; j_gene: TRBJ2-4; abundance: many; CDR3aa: CASSQTLLGQLEGNIQYF; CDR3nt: TGTGCCAGCAGCCAAACCCTCCTCGGACAGCTCGAGGGGAACATTCAGTACTTC
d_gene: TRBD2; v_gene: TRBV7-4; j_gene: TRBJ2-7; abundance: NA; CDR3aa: CASSLARGTSGNHEQYF; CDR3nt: TGTGCCAGCAGCTTAGCGCGAGGGACTAGCGGGAACCACGAGCAGTACTTC
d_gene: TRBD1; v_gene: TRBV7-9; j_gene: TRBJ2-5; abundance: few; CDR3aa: CASSESAGGNQETQYF; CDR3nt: TGTGCCAGCAGCGAATCGGCAGGGGGCAACCAAGAGACCCAGTACTTC
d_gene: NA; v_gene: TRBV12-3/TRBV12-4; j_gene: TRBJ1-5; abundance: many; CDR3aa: CASSLLRMSNQPQHF; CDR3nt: TGTGCCAGCAGTTTACTGAGGATGAGCAATCAGCCCCAGCATTTT
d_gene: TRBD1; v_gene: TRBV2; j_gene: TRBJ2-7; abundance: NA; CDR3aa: CASSEKGQGREQYF; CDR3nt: TGTGCCAGCAGTGAAAAGGGACAGGGCCGCGAGCAGTACTTC
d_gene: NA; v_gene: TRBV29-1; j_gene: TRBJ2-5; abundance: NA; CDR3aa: CSVARPLTQETQYF; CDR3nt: TGCAGCGTTGCTCGTCCTCTTACTCAAGAGACCCAGTACTTC
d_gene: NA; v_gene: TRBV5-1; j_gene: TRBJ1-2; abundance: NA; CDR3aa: CASSLGQAQDYGYTF; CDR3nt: TGCGCCAGCAGCTTGGGACAGGCACAGGACTATGGCTACACCTTC
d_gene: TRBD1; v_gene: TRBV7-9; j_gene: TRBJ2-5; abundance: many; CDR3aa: CASSPFTGVETQYF; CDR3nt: TGTGCCAGCAGCCCCTTTACAGGGGTGGAGACCCAGTACTTC
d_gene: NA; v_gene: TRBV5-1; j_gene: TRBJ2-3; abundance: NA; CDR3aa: CASSFGTSTDTQYF; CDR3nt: TGCGCCAGCAGCTTCGGGACTAGCACAGATACGCAGTATTTT
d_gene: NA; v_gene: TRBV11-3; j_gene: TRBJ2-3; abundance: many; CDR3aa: CASSSREERFFSTQYF; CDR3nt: TGTGCCAGCAGCTCTCGCGAGGAAAGGTTTTTTTCGACGCAGTATTTT
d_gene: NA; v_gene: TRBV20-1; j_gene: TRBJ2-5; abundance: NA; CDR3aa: CSARDRNQYF; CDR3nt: TGCAGTGCTAGAGATAGGAACCAGTACTTC
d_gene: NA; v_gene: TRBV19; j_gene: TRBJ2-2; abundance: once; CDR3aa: CASSIATPPATGELFF; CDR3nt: TGTGCCAGTAGTATAGCCACCCCCCCGGCCACCGGGGAGCTGTTTTTT